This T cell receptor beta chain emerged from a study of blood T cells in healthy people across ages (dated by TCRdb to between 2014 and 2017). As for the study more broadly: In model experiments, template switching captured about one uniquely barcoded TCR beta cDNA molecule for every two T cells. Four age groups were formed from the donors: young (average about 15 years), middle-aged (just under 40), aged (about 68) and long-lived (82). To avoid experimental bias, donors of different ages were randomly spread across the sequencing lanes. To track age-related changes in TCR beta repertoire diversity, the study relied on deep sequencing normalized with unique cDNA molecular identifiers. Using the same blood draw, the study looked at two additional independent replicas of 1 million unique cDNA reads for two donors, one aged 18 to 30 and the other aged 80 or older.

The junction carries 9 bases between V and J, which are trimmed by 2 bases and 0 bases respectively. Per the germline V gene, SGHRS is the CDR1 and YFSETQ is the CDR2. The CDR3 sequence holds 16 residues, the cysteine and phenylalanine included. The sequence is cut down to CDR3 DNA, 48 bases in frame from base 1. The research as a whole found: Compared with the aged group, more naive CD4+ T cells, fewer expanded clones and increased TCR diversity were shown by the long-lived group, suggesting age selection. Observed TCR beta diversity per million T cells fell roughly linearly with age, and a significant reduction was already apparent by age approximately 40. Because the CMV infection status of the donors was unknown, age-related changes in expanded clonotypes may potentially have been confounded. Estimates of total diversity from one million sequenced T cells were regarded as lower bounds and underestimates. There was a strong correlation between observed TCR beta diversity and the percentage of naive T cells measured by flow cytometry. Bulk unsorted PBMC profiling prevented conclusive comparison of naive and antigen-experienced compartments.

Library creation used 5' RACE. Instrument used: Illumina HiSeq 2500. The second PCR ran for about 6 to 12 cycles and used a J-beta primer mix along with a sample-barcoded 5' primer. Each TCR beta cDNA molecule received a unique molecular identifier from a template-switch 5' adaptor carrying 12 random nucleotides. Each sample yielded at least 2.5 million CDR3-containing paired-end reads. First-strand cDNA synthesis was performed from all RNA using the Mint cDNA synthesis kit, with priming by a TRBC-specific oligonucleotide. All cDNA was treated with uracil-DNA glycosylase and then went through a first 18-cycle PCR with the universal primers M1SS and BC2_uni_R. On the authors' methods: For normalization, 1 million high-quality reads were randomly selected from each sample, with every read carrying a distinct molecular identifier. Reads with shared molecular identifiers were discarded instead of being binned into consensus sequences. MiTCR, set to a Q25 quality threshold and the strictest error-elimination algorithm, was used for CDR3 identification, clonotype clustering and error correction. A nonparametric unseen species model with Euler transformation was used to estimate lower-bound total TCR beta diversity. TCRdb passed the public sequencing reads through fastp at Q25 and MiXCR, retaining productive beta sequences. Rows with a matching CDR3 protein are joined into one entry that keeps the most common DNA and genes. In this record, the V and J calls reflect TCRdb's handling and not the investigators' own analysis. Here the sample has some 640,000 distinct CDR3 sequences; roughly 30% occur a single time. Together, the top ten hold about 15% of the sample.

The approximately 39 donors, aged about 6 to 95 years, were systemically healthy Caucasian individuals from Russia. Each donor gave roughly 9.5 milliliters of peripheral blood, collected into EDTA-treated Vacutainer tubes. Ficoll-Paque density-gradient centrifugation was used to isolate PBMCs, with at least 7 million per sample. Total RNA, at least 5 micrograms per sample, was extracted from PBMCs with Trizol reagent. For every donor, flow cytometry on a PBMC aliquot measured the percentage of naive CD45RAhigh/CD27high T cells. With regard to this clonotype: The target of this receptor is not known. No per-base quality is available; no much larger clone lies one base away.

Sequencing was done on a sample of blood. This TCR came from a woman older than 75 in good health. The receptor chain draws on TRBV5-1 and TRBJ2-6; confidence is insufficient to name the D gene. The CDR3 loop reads CASSFGQSSGANVLTF. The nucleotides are TGCGCCAGCAGCTTTGGCCAAAGCTCTGGGGCCAACGTCCTGACTTTC.